This is a list of T cell receptor beta chains from one sample in a study of shared clonotypes between healthy human individuals. Assay: immunoSEQ multiplex PCR; the TCRdb copy retains only in-frame clones and omits some. Of some 320,000 clones in the sample, roughly 84% were seen once. Sequenced: memory CD8+ T cells sorted from blood. Receptors originate from a man aged 18-30 years in good health. Each CDR3 is given with its conserved first and last residue. A D gene is named only where the DNA matches it firmly. Clone size appears in some rows only: once, few, many, or a class for an expanded clone.

v_call,d_call,clone_size,j_call,cdr3_aa,cdr3_nt
TRBV7-9,.,few,TRBJ2-7,CASSPTGRPEQYF,TGTGCCAGCAGCCCGACCGGGAGACCCGAGCAGTACTTC
TRBV28,.,many,TRBJ1-6,CASSLEGDGSPLHF,TGTGCCAGCAGTTTAGAAGGGGATGGTTCACCCCTCCACTTT
TRBV29-1,TRBD1,.,TRBJ1-6,CSVGGTGTQPLHF,TGCAGCGTTGGAGGGACAGGTACTCAACCCCTCCACTTT
TRBV29-1,.,.,TRBJ1-1,CSVRGTEAFF,TGCAGCGTTAGGGGCACTGAAGCTTTCTTT
TRBV10-3,.,.,TRBJ2-7,CAISESVVYEQYF,TGTGCCATCAGTGAGTCGGTGGTTTACGAGCAGTACTTC
TRBV28,TRBD2,.,TRBJ2-1,CASSGLAGESPYNEQFF,TGTGCCAGTTCGGGACTAGCGGGGGAATCTCCCTACAATGAGCAGTTCTTC
TRBV9,.,medium-sized,TRBJ1-3,CASSDDGHNTDTIYF,TGTGCCAGCAGCGACGATGGACACAACACTGACACCATATATTTT
TRBV4-3,TRBD2,.,TRBJ2-1,CASSQQAGGEYNEQFF,TGCGCCAGCAGCCAACAAGCGGGAGGCGAATACAATGAGCAGTTCTTC
TRBV6-1,.,.,TRBJ2-1,CASSEDYNEQFF,TGTGCCAGCAGTGAAGACTACAATGAGCAGTTCTTC
TRBV10-3,.,.,TRBJ1-5,CAIRGPNQPQHF,TGTGCCATCAGGGGGCCCAATCAGCCCCAGCATTTT
TRBV7-2,TRBD2,.,TRBJ2-5,CASSLVRTSWETQYF,TGTGCCAGCAGCTTAGTCCGGACTAGTTGGGAGACCCAGTACTTC
TRBV9,.,few,TRBJ1-6,CASSEWAAGGGALHF,TGTGCCAGCAGCGAGTGGGCCGCGGGGGGTGGAGCCCTCCACTTT
TRBV13,.,.,TRBJ2-3,CASSDRDTQYF,TGTGCCAGCAGCGATAGAGATACGCAGTATTTT
TRBV11-2,.,.,TRBJ1-5,CASSSGPSHPNQPQHF,TGTGCCAGCAGCTCGGGGCCGAGTCACCCCAATCAGCCCCAGCATTTT
TRBV11-2,.,.,TRBJ1-6,CASSLGGAYNSPLHF,TGTGCCAGCAGCTTAGGGGGGGCCTATAATTCACCCCTCCACTTT
TRBV27,.,.,TRBJ1-5,CASSPNTDRRPQHF,TGTGCCAGCAGTCCCAACACAGACCGTCGGCCCCAGCATTTT
TRBV7-9,.,.,TRBJ2-7,CASSPVLGPPYEQYF,TGTGCCAGCAGCCCGGTCCTTGGACCGCCCTACGAGCAGTACTTC
TRBV6-1,.,.,TRBJ2-5,CASRTTGIVRETQYF,TGTGCCAGCAGAACTACAGGGATCGTTAGGGAGACCCAGTACTTC
TRBV5-1,.,.,TRBJ2-2,CASSTMTTGELFF,TGCGCCAGCAGCACGATGACGACCGGGGAGCTGTTTTTT
TRBV4-3,.,.,TRBJ1-1,CASSQDRAGEKTEAFF,TGCGCCAGCAGCCAAGACAGGGCTGGGGAGAAAACTGAAGCTTTCTTT
TRBV5-1,.,once,TRBJ2-7,CASSFRGGKRVYEQYF,TGCGCCAGCAGCTTCAGGGGCGGGAAGCGGGTCTACGAGCAGTACTTC
TRBV27,TRBD1,few,TRBJ1-2,CASAVGQGWNGYTF,TGTGCCAGCGCTGTCGGACAGGGATGGAATGGCTACACCTTC
TRBV7-2,TRBD1,.,TRBJ1-2,CASSPISGTGGAGYGYTF,TGTGCCAGCAGCCCGATCTCCGGGACAGGGGGCGCGGGCTATGGCTACACCTTC
TRBV11-2,.,.,TRBJ1-1,CASSLIGVETEAFF,TGTGCCAGCAGCTTAATAGGAGTTGAGACTGAAGCTTTCTTT
TRBV11-2,TRBD1,.,TRBJ1-3,CASSLGQFSGNTIYF,TGTGCCAGCAGCTTGGGACAGTTCTCTGGAAACACCATATATTTT
TRBV10-2,TRBD2,.,TRBJ2-7,CASMGLAALRREQYF,TGCGCCAGCATGGGACTAGCGGCCCTCCGGAGGGAGCAGTACTTC
TRBV5-4,TRBD1,.,TRBJ2-3,CASSLGTGAPPTDTQYF,TGTGCCAGCAGCCTAGGAACAGGGGCCCCCCCCACAGATACGCAGTATTTT
TRBV2,.,.,TRBJ2-3,CASQRSTQYF,TGTGCCAGCCAAAGGTCCACGCAGTATTTT
TRBV2,.,.,TRBJ2-5,CASSGDRSQETQYF,TGTGCCAGCAGTGGGGATAGGTCCCAAGAGACCCAGTACTTC
TRBV4-2,TRBD1,.,TRBJ2-7,CASSQDPQGDYEQYF,TGTGCCAGCAGCCAAGATCCACAGGGGGATTACGAGCAGTACTTC
TRBV4-1,.,.,TRBJ1-1,CASSPQEGPNTEAFF,TGCGCCAGCAGCCCCCAGGAGGGGCCGAACACTGAAGCTTTCTTT
TRBV30,TRBD2,.,TRBJ2-7,CAWAGGEFYEQYF,TGTGCCTGGGCCGGGGGGGAATTCTACGAGCAGTACTTC
TRBV7-2,.,.,TRBJ2-5,CASSLGRGMIKETQYF,TGTGCCAGCAGCTTAGGGCGGGGAATGATTAAAGAGACCCAGTACTTC
TRBV25-1,TRBD1,.,TRBJ1-6,CASSESGLGTGVTPLHF,TGTGCCAGCAGTGAATCGGGGTTGGGGACAGGGGTAACACCCCTCCACTTT
TRBV7-9,.,.,TRBJ1-2,CASTRTGQGYTF,TGTGCCAGCACCCGAACGGGGCAAGGCTACACCTTC
TRBV6-1,.,.,TRBJ1-5,CASSALEGGNQPQHF,TGTGCCAGCAGTGCTTTGGAAGGAGGCAATCAGCCCCAGCATTTT
TRBV7-6,.,.,TRBJ1-1,CASSLRSGDTEAFF,TGTGCCAGCAGCCTAAGATCGGGGGACACTGAAGCTTTCTTT
TRBV5-4,.,.,TRBJ2-5,CASSSGGETQYF,TGTGCCAGCAGCTCTGGCGGGGAGACCCAGTACTTC
TRBV12-5,TRBD1,.,TRBJ2-7,CASGLVHGTETNEQYF,TGTGCTAGTGGTTTGGTACATGGGACAGAAACAAACGAGCAGTACTTC
TRBV11-2,.,many,TRBJ2-1,CASSPLLELGEFF,TGTGCCAGCAGCCCCCTTCTCGAACTTGGGGAGTTCTTC
TRBV5-1,.,.,TRBJ2-1,CASSLAVRDEQFF,TGCGCCAGCAGCTTGGCTGTGCGGGATGAGCAGTTCTTC
TRBV27,.,.,TRBJ2-7,CASSYSLGTYEQYF,TGTGCCAGCAGTTACAGCCTCGGAACCTACGAGCAGTACTTC
TRBV6-5,TRBD1,.,TRBJ1-2,CASWDRGGYTF,TGTGCCAGCTGGGACAGGGGAGGCTACACCTTC
TRBV7-8,TRBD2,.,TRBJ2-7,CASELTSGGAYEQYF,TGTGCCAGCGAACTTACTAGCGGGGGGGCCTACGAGCAGTACTTC
TRBV29-1,TRBD2,.,TRBJ2-1,CSGILAGGTYNEQFF,TGCAGCGGGATACTAGCGGGAGGCACCTACAATGAGCAGTTCTTC
TRBV4-1,.,.,TRBJ2-1,CASSQPTSRGEQFF,TGCGCCAGCAGCCAACCTACCAGTAGGGGTGAGCAGTTCTTC
TRBV28,.,.,TRBJ2-3,CASSSGWGVGTDTQYF,TGTGCCAGCAGTTCGGGCTGGGGGGTCGGCACAGATACGCAGTATTTT
TRBV15,.,.,TRBJ1-1,CATSPRIVTEAFF,TGTGCCACCAGCCCTCGGATTGTTACTGAAGCTTTCTTT
TRBV7-9,.,.,TRBJ2-2,CASTERGKYTGELFF,TGTGCCAGCACAGAAAGGGGGAAGTACACCGGGGAGCTGTTTTTT
TRBV23-1,TRBD2,.,TRBJ2-1,CASSQPAPSGLRGNEQFF,TGCGCCAGCAGTCAACCGGCCCCCTCAGGGCTGCGGGGGAATGAGCAGTTCTTC
TRBV5-1,.,.,TRBJ2-7,CASSGLGPSLRTEQYF,TGCGCCAGCTCTGGACTCGGGCCTAGCCTTCGTACGGAGCAGTACTTC
TRBV4-1,TRBD1,.,TRBJ2-5,CASSQDAGTGLKTQYF,TGCGCCAGCAGCCAAGATGCCGGGACAGGGTTGAAGACCCAGTACTTC
TRBV7-9,.,once,TRBJ1-1,CASSSPLGAEAFF,TGTGCCAGCAGCTCACCATTGGGAGCTGAAGCTTTCTTT
TRBV10-2,TRBD2,once,TRBJ2-7,CASSDTSGTWYF,TGCGCCAGCAGTGACACCAGCGGGACGTGGTACTTC
TRBV27,.,.,TRBJ1-2,CASSPFPRTFYGYTF,TGTGCCAGCAGTCCATTCCCCCGGACGTTCTATGGCTACACCTTC
TRBV5-1,.,.,TRBJ2-4,CASSFQGPQAIAKNIQYF,TGCGCCAGCAGCTTTCAGGGCCCCCAGGCAATAGCCAAAAACATTCAGTACTTC
TRBV5-1,.,.,TRBJ1-2,CASSGGAPWIGYTF,TGCGCCAGCAGCGGAGGGGCCCCTTGGATCGGCTACACCTTC
TRBV4-3,.,.,TRBJ2-7,CASSQESGASYEQYF,TGCGCCAGCAGCCAAGAATCAGGGGCCTCCTACGAGCAGTACTTC
TRBV7-9,.,.,TRBJ1-1,CASSSVQGLNTEAFF,TGTGCCAGCAGCTCCGTTCAGGGATTGAACACTGAAGCTTTCTTT